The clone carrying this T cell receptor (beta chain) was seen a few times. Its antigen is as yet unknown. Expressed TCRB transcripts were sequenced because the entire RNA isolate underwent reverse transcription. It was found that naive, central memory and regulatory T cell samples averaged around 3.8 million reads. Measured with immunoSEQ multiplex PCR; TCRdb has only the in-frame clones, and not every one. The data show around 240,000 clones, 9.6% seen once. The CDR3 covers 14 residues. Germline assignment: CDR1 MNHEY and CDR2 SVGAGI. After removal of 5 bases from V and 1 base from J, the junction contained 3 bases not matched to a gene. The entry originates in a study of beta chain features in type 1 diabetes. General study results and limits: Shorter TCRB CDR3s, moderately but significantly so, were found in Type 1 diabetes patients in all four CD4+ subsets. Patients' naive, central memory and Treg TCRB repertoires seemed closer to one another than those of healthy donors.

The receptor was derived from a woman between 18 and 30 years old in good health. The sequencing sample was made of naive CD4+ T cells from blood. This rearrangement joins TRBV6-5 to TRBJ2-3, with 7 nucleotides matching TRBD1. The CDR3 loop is CASSTGQGTDTQYF. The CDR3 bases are TGTGCCAGCAGTACTGGACAGGGCACAGATACGCAGTATTTT.